Here is one T cell receptor beta chain with its context. This entry is derived from a study of blood T cell repertoires in COVID-19. Sequenced by immunoSEQ multiplex PCR; TCRdb stores in-frame clones only, minus some. The table includes 200,000 to 250,000 clones, around 90% detected once. V lost 3 bases and J lost 6; bases outside the gene matches: 7. CDR1 is SGDLS, CDR2 YYNGEE, per germline. The CDR3 is 14 amino acids. The sample was PBMCs or T cells enriched from blood (not recorded which). The rearrangement links TRBV9 to TRBJ2-7; 9 nucleotides line up with TRBD1. The sequence derives from a man under 40 who had been exposed to COVID-19. The CDR3 bases are TGTGCCAGCAGCGAGAGGGACAGGGCGTCCGAGCAGTACTTC. Encoded protein: CASSERDRASEQYF.